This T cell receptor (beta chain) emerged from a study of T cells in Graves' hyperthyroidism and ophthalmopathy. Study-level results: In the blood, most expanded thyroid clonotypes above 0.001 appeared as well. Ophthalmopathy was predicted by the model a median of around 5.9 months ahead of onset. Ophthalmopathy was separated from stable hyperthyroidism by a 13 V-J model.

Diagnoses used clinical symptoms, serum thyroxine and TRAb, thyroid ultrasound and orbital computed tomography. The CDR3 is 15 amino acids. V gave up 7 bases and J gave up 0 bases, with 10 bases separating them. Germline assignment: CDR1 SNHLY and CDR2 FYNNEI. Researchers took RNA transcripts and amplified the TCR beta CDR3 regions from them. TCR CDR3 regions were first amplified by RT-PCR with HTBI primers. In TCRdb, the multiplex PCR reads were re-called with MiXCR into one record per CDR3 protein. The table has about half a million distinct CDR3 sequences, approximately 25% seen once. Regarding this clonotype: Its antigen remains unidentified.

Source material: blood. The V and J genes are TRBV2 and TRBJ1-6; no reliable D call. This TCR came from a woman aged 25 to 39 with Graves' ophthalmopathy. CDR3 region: CASNAESSYNSPLHF. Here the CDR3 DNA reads TGTGCCAGCAACGCCGAGAGCTCCTATAATTCACCCCTCCACTTT.